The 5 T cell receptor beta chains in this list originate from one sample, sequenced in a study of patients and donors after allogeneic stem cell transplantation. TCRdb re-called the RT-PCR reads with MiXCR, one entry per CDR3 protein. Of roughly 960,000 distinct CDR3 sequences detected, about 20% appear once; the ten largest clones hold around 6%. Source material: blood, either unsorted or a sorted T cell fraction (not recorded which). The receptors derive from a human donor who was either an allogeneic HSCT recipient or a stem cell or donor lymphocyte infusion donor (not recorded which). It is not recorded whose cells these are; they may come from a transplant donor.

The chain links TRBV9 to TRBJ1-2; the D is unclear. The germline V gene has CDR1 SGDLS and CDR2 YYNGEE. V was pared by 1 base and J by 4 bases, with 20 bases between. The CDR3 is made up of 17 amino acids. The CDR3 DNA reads TGTGCCAGCAGCGTAACGATAAACGTTGAGGGTAGCTATGGCTACACCTTC. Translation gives CASSVTINVEGSYGYTF.

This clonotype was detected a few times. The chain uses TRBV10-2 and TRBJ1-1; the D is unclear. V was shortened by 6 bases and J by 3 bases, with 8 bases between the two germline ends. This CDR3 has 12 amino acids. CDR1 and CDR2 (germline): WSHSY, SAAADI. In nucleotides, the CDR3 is TGCGCCAGCAGAAATATCTACACTGAAGCTTTCTTT. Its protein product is CASRNIYTEAFF.

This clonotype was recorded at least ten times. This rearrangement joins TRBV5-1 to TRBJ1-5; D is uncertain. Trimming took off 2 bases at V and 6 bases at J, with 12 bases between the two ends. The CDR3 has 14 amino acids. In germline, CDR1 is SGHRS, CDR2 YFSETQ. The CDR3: CASSLGGFGQPQHF. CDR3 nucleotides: TGCGCCAGCAGCTTAGGAGGTTTTGGTCAGCCCCAGCATTTT.

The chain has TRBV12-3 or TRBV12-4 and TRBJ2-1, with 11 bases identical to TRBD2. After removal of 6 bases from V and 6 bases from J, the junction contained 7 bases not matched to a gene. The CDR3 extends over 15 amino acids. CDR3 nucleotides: TGTGCCAGCAGATCACCGGGACTAGCGGCCAATGAGCAGTTCTTC. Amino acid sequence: CASRSPGLAANEQFF.

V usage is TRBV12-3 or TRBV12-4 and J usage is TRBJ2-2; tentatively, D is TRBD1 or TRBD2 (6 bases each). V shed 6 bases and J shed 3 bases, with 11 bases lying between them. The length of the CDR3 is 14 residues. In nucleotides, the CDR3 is TGTGCCAGCAGGCCCGGGGGCTACACCGGGGAGCTGTTTTTT. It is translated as CASRPGGYTGELFF.